The sample holds a few counts of the clone carrying this T cell receptor beta chain. Antigen specificity is unknown. Unstimulated regulatory T cells (CD4+CD25+CD127-), CD4+CD25- non-regulatory cells, CD4 and CD8 cells were FACS-sorted from thawed PBMCs. An overnight rest at 37°C with approximately 210 IU/ml IL-2 preceded regulatory T cell sorting from thawed PBMCs. The sample comes from a study of Tregs in tolerant kidney transplant recipients. Here immunoSEQ multiplex PCR was the method, and the copy in TCRdb shows in-frame clones only, minus some. Of tens of thousands of clones in the sample, about 90% were seen once. Germline-derived CDR1 and CDR2 are ENHRY and SYGVKD. Trimming took off 1 base at V and 1 base at J, with 7 bases between the two ends. The CDR3 is 14 residues long. General observations from the study: This study did not directly address biological reproducibility. Activated donor B cell expansion appeared to reveal the most relevant donor-specific TCRbeta repertoire.

The origin of this receptor is a human donor in good health. Sequenced material: Tregs from blood. The genes are TRBV10-3 and TRBJ1-1, with a possible D match to TRBD1 (5 bases). Written as DNA, the CDR3 is TGTGCCATCAGTGAGTGGGGGTCGAACACTGAAGCTTTCTTT. Translation: CAISEWGSNTEAFF.